This entry describes one T cell receptor (beta chain). The antigen is unknown. This specimen belongs to a study of cytomegalovirus exposure and HLA in healthy donors. The PCR used 60 Vbeta and 13 Jbeta primers. Profiling relied on immunoSEQ multiplex PCR, and the TCRdb table lists in-frame clones only, not all of them. This listing includes 100,000 to 150,000 clones. Whole-study findings and limits: In vitro, three CMV-associated chains proved specific for CMV antigens. It was likely that a cluster of highly shared sequence variants was a sequencing artifact. Prior analysis indicated that the majority of TCR beta V segments exhibited productivity approximately 87% or approximately 30% of the time.

CDR1 and CDR2 from the germline V gene are MGHRA and YSYEKL. The CDR3 has 13 amino acids. Trimming pared 0 bases from V and 5 bases from J, leaving 8 bases between. J is TRBJ2-7 and V is TRBV4-1; D not resolved. This TCR was recovered from a man aged 25 to 40 in good health and CMV-seronegative. The sequenced material came from PBMCs. The CDR3 DNA is TGCGCCAGCAGCCAAGACGAGAGCAACGAGCAGTACTTC. The encoded protein is CASSQDESNEQYF.